The rows below give T cell receptor beta chains drawn from one sample of a study of blood T cell repertoires in COVID-19. The data were produced by immunoSEQ multiplex PCR, yet TCRdb's version contains in-frame clones alone and is incomplete. Among approximately 210,000 clones listed, approximately 80% were seen once. Input material: PBMCs or T cells enriched from blood (not recorded which). Receptor source: a woman between 50 and 59 years old with acute COVID-19. Both conserved end residues are part of each CDR3. A D gene is named only where the DNA matches it firmly. Clone size is given for some rows only: seen once, a few or many times, or a class if the clone is expanded.

clone_size: NA
d_call: TRBD2
v_call: TRBV10-3
j_call: TRBJ2-1
cdr3_nt: TGTGCCATCAGGGGGACTAGCGGCGAGGATGAGCAGTTCTTC
cdr3_aa: CAIRGTSGEDEQFF

clone_size: NA
d_call: TRBD1
v_call: TRBV28
j_call: TRBJ1-1
cdr3_nt: TGTGCCAGCAGTTTAGACAGGGTTAGCACTGAAGCTTTCTTT
cdr3_aa: CASSLDRVSTEAFF

clone_size: NA
d_call: NA
v_call: TRBV5-1
j_call: TRBJ1-1
cdr3_nt: TGCGCCAGCAGCTTGGAATTAGGGGCCGTAAACACTGAAGCTTTCTTT
cdr3_aa: CASSLELGAVNTEAFF

clone_size: NA
d_call: NA
v_call: TRBV6-2/TRBV6-3
j_call: TRBJ1-3
cdr3_nt: TGTGCCAGCAGCCCCAACCTATCTGGAAACACCATATATTTT
cdr3_aa: CASSPNLSGNTIYF

clone_size: once
d_call: TRBD1
v_call: TRBV28
j_call: TRBJ1-2
cdr3_nt: TGTGCCAGCAGCTACGACAGGGTCGTCGGCTACACCTTC
cdr3_aa: CASSYDRVVGYTF

clone_size: NA
d_call: TRBD2
v_call: TRBV6-2/TRBV6-3
j_call: TRBJ2-3
cdr3_nt: TGTGCCAGCAGTTTTGCGGCACTAGCGGGTTTCCAAGATACGCAGTATTTT
cdr3_aa: CASSFAALAGFQDTQYF

clone_size: NA
d_call: NA
v_call: TRBV18
j_call: TRBJ2-7
cdr3_nt: TGTGCCAGCCAAACAGGGTTTGCCTACGAGCAGTACTTC
cdr3_aa: CASQTGFAYEQYF

clone_size: many
d_call: TRBD1
v_call: TRBV29-1
j_call: TRBJ1-2
cdr3_nt: TGCAGCGTCGGAAGAAGGACAGGGCAGGACTATGGCTACACCTTC
cdr3_aa: CSVGRRTGQDYGYTF

clone_size: NA
d_call: NA
v_call: TRBV24-1
j_call: TRBJ2-1
cdr3_nt: TGTGCCACCAGTGGCCAGTACGAGCAGTTCTTC
cdr3_aa: CATSGQYEQFF

clone_size: NA
d_call: NA
v_call: TRBV18
j_call: TRBJ1-1
cdr3_nt: TGTGCCAGCGGAGTTTACACTGAAGCTTTCTTT
cdr3_aa: CASGVYTEAFF

clone_size: NA
d_call: TRBD2
v_call: TRBV11-1
j_call: TRBJ2-3
cdr3_nt: TGTGCCAGCAGCTTTTCTAGCGGGGTCACAGATACGCAGTATTTT
cdr3_aa: CASSFSSGVTDTQYF

clone_size: once
d_call: NA
v_call: TRBV15
j_call: TRBJ2-3
cdr3_nt: TGTGCCACCAGCCTTTACGGGGGAAGCACAGATACGCAGTATTTT
cdr3_aa: CATSLYGGSTDTQYF

clone_size: NA
d_call: NA
v_call: TRBV25-1
j_call: TRBJ1-1
cdr3_nt: TGTGCCAGCAGTGGGCAATGGAACACTGAAGCTTTCTTT
cdr3_aa: CASSGQWNTEAFF

clone_size: NA
d_call: TRBD1
v_call: TRBV5-4
j_call: TRBJ1-1
cdr3_nt: TGTGCCAGCGTGGACAGGGGCGCACAACTTGAAGCTTTCTTT
cdr3_aa: CASVDRGAQLEAFF

clone_size: NA
d_call: NA
v_call: TRBV3-1/TRBV3-2
j_call: TRBJ1-1
cdr3_nt: TGTGCCAGCAGCCAATTAGCAGGGAAGGGGACTGAAGCTTTCTTT
cdr3_aa: CASSQLAGKGTEAFF

clone_size: NA
d_call: TRBD1
v_call: TRBV24-1
j_call: TRBJ2-7
cdr3_nt: TGTGCCACCAGCATGGGACAGGGCTCCTACGAGCAGTACTTC
cdr3_aa: CATSMGQGSYEQYF

clone_size: NA
d_call: NA
v_call: TRBV9
j_call: TRBJ2-1
cdr3_nt: TGTGCCAGCAGCCCTAACCCGACAGCCTACAATGAGCAGTTCTTC
cdr3_aa: CASSPNPTAYNEQFF

clone_size: NA
d_call: TRBD1
v_call: TRBV19
j_call: TRBJ1-4
cdr3_nt: TGTGCCAGTAGTCTCGCCGGGACAGATGAAAAACTGTTTTTT
cdr3_aa: CASSLAGTDEKLFF

clone_size: NA
d_call: NA
v_call: TRBV5-1
j_call: TRBJ2-5
cdr3_nt: TGCGCCAGCAGCCTCGGGATTAGGGAGACCCAGTACTTC
cdr3_aa: CASSLGIRETQYF

clone_size: NA
d_call: TRBD1
v_call: TRBV19
j_call: TRBJ2-5
cdr3_nt: TGTGCCAGCGGGGACAGCTTGGAGACCCAGTACTTC
cdr3_aa: CASGDSLETQYF

clone_size: NA
d_call: TRBD1
v_call: TRBV6-5
j_call: TRBJ1-3
cdr3_nt: TGTGCCAGCAGTCCTAACAGGGGCTCTGGAAACACCATATATTTT
cdr3_aa: CASSPNRGSGNTIYF

clone_size: NA
d_call: NA
v_call: TRBV4-2
j_call: TRBJ2-7
cdr3_nt: TGTGCCAGCAGCCAAGTTCTGACTGGAAACTACGAGCAGTACTTC
cdr3_aa: CASSQVLTGNYEQYF

clone_size: NA
d_call: TRBD1
v_call: TRBV6-5
j_call: TRBJ1-1
cdr3_nt: TGTGCCAGCCGCTCCTCTCAGGGGGCTTTAGCTTTCTTT
cdr3_aa: CASRSSQGALAFF

clone_size: NA
d_call: NA
v_call: TRBV19
j_call: TRBJ1-1
cdr3_nt: TGTGCCAGTAGACAGGCCCTAATGAACACTGAAGCTTTCTTT
cdr3_aa: CASRQALMNTEAFF

clone_size: NA
d_call: TRBD2
v_call: TRBV19
j_call: TRBJ2-3
cdr3_nt: TGTGCCAGTAGAAATCAAGCGGGGGGAGCGGATACGCAGTATTTT
cdr3_aa: CASRNQAGGADTQYF

clone_size: NA
d_call: TRBD1
v_call: TRBV5-1
j_call: TRBJ2-1
cdr3_nt: TGCGCCAGCAGCTGGGGACAGGGACCCTACAATGAGCAGTTCTTC
cdr3_aa: CASSWGQGPYNEQFF

clone_size: NA
d_call: NA
v_call: TRBV3-1/TRBV3-2
j_call: TRBJ1-1
cdr3_nt: TGTGCCAGCAGCCAAGACAGGGGAAGGTTATGGAACACTGAAGCTTTCTTT
cdr3_aa: CASSQDRGRLWNTEAFF

clone_size: NA
d_call: TRBD1
v_call: TRBV19
j_call: TRBJ1-1
cdr3_nt: TGTGCCAGTAGTAAAGACAGGGGGTACACTGAAGCTTTCTTT
cdr3_aa: CASSKDRGYTEAFF

clone_size: NA
d_call: NA
v_call: TRBV7-2
j_call: TRBJ1-5
cdr3_nt: TGTGCCAGCAGCTCTCAGGGCAATCAGCCCCAGCATTTT
cdr3_aa: CASSSQGNQPQHF

clone_size: NA
d_call: TRBD2
v_call: TRBV28
j_call: TRBJ2-1
cdr3_nt: TGTGCCAGCAGTGTAGCGGGAGGTATCTACAATGAGCAGTTCTTC
cdr3_aa: CASSVAGGIYNEQFF

clone_size: NA
d_call: TRBD1
v_call: TRBV23-1
j_call: TRBJ1-1
cdr3_nt: TGCGCCAGCAGTCGGGCCAGGGGGTCGAACACTGAAGCTTTCTTT
cdr3_aa: CASSRARGSNTEAFF

clone_size: once
d_call: NA
v_call: TRBV28
j_call: TRBJ2-4
cdr3_nt: TGTGCCAGCAGTTTAGCAGGGTTAGCCAAAAACATTCAGTACTTC
cdr3_aa: CASSLAGLAKNIQYF

clone_size: NA
d_call: TRBD1
v_call: TRBV7-2
j_call: TRBJ2-1
cdr3_nt: TGTGCCAGCAGCTTAGATAGAGGACAGGGGTTCTCCTACAATGAGCAGTTCTTC
cdr3_aa: CASSLDRGQGFSYNEQFF

clone_size: NA
d_call: NA
v_call: TRBV5-1
j_call: TRBJ2-1
cdr3_nt: TGCGCCAGCAGTTCCTCGGGGGGCGTCTTCCCAGACTACAATGAGCAGTTCTTC
cdr3_aa: CASSSSGGVFPDYNEQFF

clone_size: few
d_call: NA
v_call: TRBV30
j_call: TRBJ1-3
cdr3_nt: TGTGCCTGGAGTCGGGGATCTGGAAACACCATATATTTT
cdr3_aa: CAWSRGSGNTIYF

clone_size: NA
d_call: NA
v_call: TRBV7-2
j_call: TRBJ2-4
cdr3_nt: TGTGCCAGCAGCTTACAGGGGGGAGAAAACATTCAGTACTTC
cdr3_aa: CASSLQGGENIQYF

clone_size: NA
d_call: TRBD2
v_call: TRBV5-5
j_call: TRBJ2-7
cdr3_nt: TGTGCCAGCAGCAGTCAGCGGGGGGGATCCTACGAGCAGTACTTC
cdr3_aa: CASSSQRGGSYEQYF

clone_size: NA
d_call: NA
v_call: TRBV12-1
j_call: TRBJ1-1
cdr3_nt: TGTGCCAATGGGACAGGGGGCTCTGAAGCTTTCTTT
cdr3_aa: CANGTGGSEAFF

clone_size: NA
d_call: TRBD1
v_call: TRBV28
j_call: TRBJ2-7
cdr3_nt: TGTGCCAGCAGTCCCGGGACAGGGGGCTACGAGCAGTACTTC
cdr3_aa: CASSPGTGGYEQYF

clone_size: few
d_call: TRBD1
v_call: TRBV3-1/TRBV3-2
j_call: TRBJ2-7
cdr3_nt: TGTGCCAGCAGCCCAGGGACAGGAAACGAGCAGTACTTC
cdr3_aa: CASSPGTGNEQYF

clone_size: NA
d_call: TRBD2
v_call: TRBV7-2
j_call: TRBJ2-3
cdr3_nt: TGTGCCAGCAGCTTAGTAGCCCCTAGCGGGAGTACTAATACGCAGTATTTT
cdr3_aa: CASSLVAPSGSTNTQYF

clone_size: few
d_call: NA
v_call: TRBV19
j_call: TRBJ1-5
cdr3_nt: TGTGCCACGGCCGGGACATCCAATCAGCCCCAGCATTTT
cdr3_aa: CATAGTSNQPQHF

clone_size: NA
d_call: TRBD1
v_call: TRBV6-5
j_call: TRBJ1-6
cdr3_nt: TGTGCCAGCAGCAGGGGGCCAAATTCACCCCTCCACTTT
cdr3_aa: CASSRGPNSPLHF

clone_size: few
d_call: TRBD1
v_call: TRBV5-6
j_call: TRBJ1-2
cdr3_nt: TGTGCCAGCAGCTTGGCTCGGACAGGAAGGTACTATGGCTACACCTTC
cdr3_aa: CASSLARTGRYYGYTF

clone_size: NA
d_call: TRBD1
v_call: TRBV5-5
j_call: TRBJ2-2
cdr3_nt: TGTGCCAGCAGGATGACAGGGGGCTATAGGGGGAACACCGGGGAGCTGTTTTTT
cdr3_aa: CASRMTGGYRGNTGELFF

clone_size: NA
d_call: NA
v_call: TRBV30
j_call: TRBJ1-3
cdr3_nt: TGTGCCTGGAGCGCCCTCTATAGAAACACCATATATTTT
cdr3_aa: CAWSALYRNTIYF

clone_size: NA
d_call: TRBD2
v_call: TRBV5-4
j_call: TRBJ2-1
cdr3_nt: TGTGCCAGCAGCGCGTTTGGCTCTAGCGGGACTTTCAATGAGCAGTTCTTC
cdr3_aa: CASSAFGSSGTFNEQFF

clone_size: NA
d_call: TRBD2
v_call: TRBV5-1
j_call: TRBJ2-1
cdr3_nt: TGCGCCAGCAGCCTACTAGCGGGAGTAATTTACAGCTCCTACAATGAGCAGTTCTTC
cdr3_aa: CASSLLAGVIYSSYNEQFF

clone_size: NA
d_call: NA
v_call: TRBV5-6
j_call: TRBJ1-2
cdr3_nt: TGTGCCAGCATCATACGTGGGGGCGCCTTATATGGCTACACCTTC
cdr3_aa: CASIIRGGALYGYTF

clone_size: few
d_call: NA
v_call: TRBV5-8
j_call: TRBJ1-6
cdr3_nt: TGTGCCAGCAGCTTGTTCGGGTATAATTCACCCCTCCACTTT
cdr3_aa: CASSLFGYNSPLHF

clone_size: NA
d_call: NA
v_call: TRBV10-2
j_call: TRBJ2-1
cdr3_nt: TGCGCCAGCCGGGGGACCCGGGGTAACTACAATGAGCAGTTCTTC
cdr3_aa: CASRGTRGNYNEQFF

clone_size: NA
d_call: NA
v_call: TRBV5-1
j_call: TRBJ2-5
cdr3_nt: TGCGCCAGCAGCCGGGACACCTTGTACCAAGAGACCCAGTACTTC
cdr3_aa: CASSRDTLYQETQYF

clone_size: NA
d_call: NA
v_call: TRBV9
j_call: TRBJ2-1
cdr3_nt: TGTGCCAGCAGCGAACAGGGAATTTCCTACAATGAGCAGTTCTTC
cdr3_aa: CASSEQGISYNEQFF

clone_size: NA
d_call: NA
v_call: TRBV3-1/TRBV3-2
j_call: TRBJ1-1
cdr3_nt: TGTGCCAGCAGCCAAGTTCAGGGGTACACTGAAGCTTTCTTT
cdr3_aa: CASSQVQGYTEAFF

clone_size: few
d_call: NA
v_call: TRBV12-3/TRBV12-4
j_call: TRBJ1-1
cdr3_nt: TGTGCCAGCAGCCAGATAGGGGGCACTGAAGCTTTCTTT
cdr3_aa: CASSQIGGTEAFF